This T cell receptor (beta chain) came from a study of cytomegalovirus exposure and HLA in healthy donors. General study findings and limits: Specific recognition of CMV antigens was confirmed in vitro for a few chains (all CMV-associated). Trimming of TCR beta V- and J-genes showed a link, identified in a later analysis, to a missense DCLRE1C variant.

Donors had nominal health at sampling but likely had unrecorded immune exposures. This CDR3 is built from 15 residues. With 3 bases clipped from V and 0 bases from J, the junction kept 2 bases outside the gene matches. Looked up from germline, CDR1 is SGHTA and CDR2 is FQGNSA. Primers: 60 Vbeta forward and 13 Jbeta reverse. The assay was immunoSEQ multiplex PCR, and TCRdb's table has in-frame clones only and misses some. Of about 94,000 clones detected, 70% to 85% appear once; the ten largest clones hold approximately 10%. Concerning this clone itself: The antigen is undetermined.

V and J are TRBV7-2 and TRBJ2-7; 10 nucleotides align to TRBD2. The sequence derives from a human donor in good health. The material sequenced was PBMCs. DNA for the CDR3: TGTGCCAGCAGCTTTAGCGGGGGGCTCTCCTACGAGCAGTACTTC. Translated: CASSFSGGLSYEQYF.